These 5 T cell receptor beta chains came from one sample sequenced in a study of blood T cell repertoires in COVID-19. The protocol was immunoSEQ multiplex PCR, while the TCRdb copy is restricted to in-frame clones and leaves out a portion. This table holds 250,000 or so clones, more than 80% found once. Sequences were obtained from peripheral blood. These receptors were obtained from a woman aged 25 to 45 with active or convalescent COVID-19.

V and J are TRBV5-1 and TRBJ1-4, with TRBD1 identical over 7 bases. This CDR3 has 17 amino acids. V trimming: 2 bases; J trimming: 4 bases; junction bases outside the gene matches: 11. Germline CDR1 is SGHRS and CDR2 is YFSETQ. This chain's CDR3 is CASSFGRDSQSNEKLFF. CDR3 sequence (DNA): TGCGCCAGCAGCTTCGGCCGGGACAGCCAAAGTAATGAAAAACTGTTTTTT.

The chain uses TRBV9 and TRBJ2-2, with TRBD1 matching 7 bases. Looked up from germline, CDR1 is SGDLS and CDR2 is YYNGEE. The CDR3 extends over 15 amino acids. Germline trimming cut 5 bases from V and 4 bases from J; bases unmatched to any gene: 8. CDR3 sequence (DNA): TGTGCCAGCAGAAAAGGGGGCGCGGGCACCGGGGAGCTGTTTTTT. Translation: CASRKGGAGTGELFF.

The chain links TRBV5-1 to TRBJ2-5, with TRBD2 identical over 10 bases. The CDR3 covers 15 residues. CDR1 SGHRS and CDR2 YFSETQ come from the germline V gene. J lost 4 bases, V lost 4 bases, and 7 bases had no gene match. The CDR3 sequence: CASSGASGGRETQYF. As DNA, the CDR3 is TGCGCCAGCAGCGGGGCTAGCGGGGGTAGAGAGACCCAGTACTTC.

This chain joins TRBV4-2 and TRBJ2-4; 16 bases fit TRBD2. The CDR3 has 18 amino acids. Germline lookup yields CDR1 LGHNA and CDR2 YNFKEQ. Losses at the gene ends were 2 bases for V and 7 bases for J; bases not matched to a gene: 8. The CDR3, as DNA: TGTGCCAGCAGCCAACCGGGACTAGCGGGGGGGCCGGGGAACATTCAGTACTTC. Its translation: CASSQPGLAGGPGNIQYF.

This rearrangement joins TRBV4-3 to TRBJ1-3; TRBD1 is a possible D gene (5 bases). This CDR3 region has 15 residues. V shed 1 base and J shed 4 bases, with 11 bases lying between them. Germline assignment: CDR1 LGHNA and CDR2 YSLEER. The CDR3: CASSQVGPSGNTIYF. For the CDR3, the DNA is TGCGCCAGCAGCCAAGTGGGGCCGTCCGGAAACACCATATATTTT.